The clone carrying this TCR beta chain showed up just once. Investigators took around 10 milliliters of peripheral blood from every donor. The sample is drawn from a study of blood T cells in healthy people across ages. Study-level information: About one barcoded beta molecule per two T cells was the capture yield of template switching.

A second PCR of roughly 7 to 11 cycles used a sample-barcoded 5' primer and a J-beta primer mix. Each cDNA molecule, via a template-switch adaptor with 12 random nucleotides, was tagged. In TCRdb, the 5' RACE reads were re-called with MiXCR into one record per CDR3 protein. The repertoire has some 670,000 distinct CDR3 sequences, around 52% of them found once; the top ten carry approximately 12%. This receptor was identified in an elderly woman in good health. The sequenced sample was blood.

The CDR3 sequence: CASSHDPGAEAFF. The CDR3 region has the DNA TGTGCCAGCAGTCACGACCCGGGGGCGGAAGCTTTCTTT. V gene TRBV12-3 or TRBV12-4 combines with J gene TRBJ1-1; TRBD1 is a possible D gene (6 bases). Trimming pared 5 bases from V and 8 bases from J, leaving 15 bases between. This CDR3 is 13 amino acids long.